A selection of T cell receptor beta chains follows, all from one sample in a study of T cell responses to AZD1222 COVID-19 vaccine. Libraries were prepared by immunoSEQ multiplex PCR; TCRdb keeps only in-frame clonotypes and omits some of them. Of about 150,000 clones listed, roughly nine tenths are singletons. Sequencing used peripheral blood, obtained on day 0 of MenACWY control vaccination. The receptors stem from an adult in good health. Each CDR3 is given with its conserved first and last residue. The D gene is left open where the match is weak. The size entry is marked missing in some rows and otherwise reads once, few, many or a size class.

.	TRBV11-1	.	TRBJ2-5	CASSLAGGGGQETQYF	TGTGCCAGCAGCTTAGCGGGAGGAGGAGGACAAGAGACCCAGTACTTC
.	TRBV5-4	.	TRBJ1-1	CASSRGVTNTEAFF	TGTGCCAGCAGCCGGGGTGTCACCAACACTGAAGCTTTCTTT
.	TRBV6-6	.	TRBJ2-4	CASSYLRGQAVQYF	TGTGCCAGCAGTTACTTAAGGGGTCAGGCCGTTCAGTACTTC
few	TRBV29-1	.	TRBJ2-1	CSVVGSSYNEQFF	TGCAGCGTTGTGGGGAGTTCCTACAATGAGCAGTTCTTC
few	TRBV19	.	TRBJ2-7	CASSHRGGPATEQYF	TGTGCCAGTAGTCACCGGGGCGGTCCAGCAACCGAGCAGTACTTC
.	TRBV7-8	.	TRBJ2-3	CASSRDSPGTDTQYF	TGTGCCAGCAGCCGGGACTCTCCTGGCACAGATACGCAGTATTTT
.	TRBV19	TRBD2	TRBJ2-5	CASSSRLAAQETQYF	TGTGCCAGTAGTTCGAGACTAGCGGCCCAAGAGACCCAGTACTTC
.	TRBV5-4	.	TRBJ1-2	CASSLTTGLRGYTF	TGTGCCAGCAGCCTAACGACCGGCCTTCGTGGCTACACCTTC
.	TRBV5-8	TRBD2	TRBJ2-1	CASSSPVLAGGLHEQFF	TGTGCCAGCAGCTCCCCCGTATTAGCGGGGGGGCTCCATGAGCAGTTCTTC
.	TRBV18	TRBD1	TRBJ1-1	CASSPGQGGMNTEAFF	TGTGCCAGCTCACCAGGGCAGGGGGGAATGAACACTGAAGCTTTCTTT
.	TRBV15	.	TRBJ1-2	CATSKTGRGGYTF	TGTGCCACCTCGAAAACGGGACGCGGGGGCTACACCTTC
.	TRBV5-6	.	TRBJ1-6	CASSFLDRSSYNSPLHF	TGTGCCAGCAGCTTCCTTGACAGAAGCTCCTATAATTCACCCCTCCACTTT
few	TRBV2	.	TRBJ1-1	CASSGGGAFF	TGTGCCAGCAGTGGGGGGGGAGCTTTCTTT
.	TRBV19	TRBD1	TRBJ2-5	CASKGRGYQETQYF	TGTGCCAGTAAGGGCAGGGGGTACCAAGAGACCCAGTACTTC
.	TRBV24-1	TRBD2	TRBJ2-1	CATSDRRELIYNEQFF	TGTGCCACCAGTGATCGGCGGGAGCTCATCTACAATGAGCAGTTCTTC
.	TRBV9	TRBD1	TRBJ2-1	CASSPRGQGVYNEQFF	TGTGCCAGCAGCCCCAGAGGACAGGGGGTGTACAATGAGCAGTTCTTC
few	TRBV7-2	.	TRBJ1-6	CASSLHGTNSPLHF	TGTGCCAGCAGCTTACATGGAACGAATTCACCCCTCCACTTT
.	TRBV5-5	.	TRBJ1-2	CASSLGGRADYGYTF	TGTGCCAGCAGCTTGGGCGGCAGGGCTGACTATGGCTACACCTTC
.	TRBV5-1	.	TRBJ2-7	CASSLVGQGPLDEQYF	TGCGCCAGCAGCTTGGTCGGCCAGGGCCCCTTGGACGAGCAGTACTTC
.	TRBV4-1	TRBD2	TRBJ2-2	CASSQGLAGGPTGELFF	TGCGCCAGCAGCCAAGGTCTAGCGGGGGGGCCCACCGGGGAGCTGTTTTTT
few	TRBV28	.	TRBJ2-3	CAITPDRSTDTQYF	TGTGCCATCACCCCGGACCGGAGCACAGATACGCAGTATTTT
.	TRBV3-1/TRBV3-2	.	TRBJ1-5	CASSQGGANQPQHF	TGTGCCAGCAGCCAAGGGGGGGCAAATCAGCCCCAGCATTTT
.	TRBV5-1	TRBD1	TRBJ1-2	CASNQDRVGGYTF	TGCGCCAGCAACCAAGACAGGGTAGGAGGCTACACCTTC
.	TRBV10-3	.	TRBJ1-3	CAIKRNLISGNTIYF	TGTGCCATCAAACGAAACCTGATCTCTGGAAACACCATATATTTT
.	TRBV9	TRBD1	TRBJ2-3	CASSVGQGDGTQYF	TGTGCCAGCAGCGTAGGACAGGGTGACGGTACGCAGTATTTT
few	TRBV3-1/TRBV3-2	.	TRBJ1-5	CASSQTRMWGQPQHF	TGTGCCAGCAGCCAGACAAGGATGTGGGGGCAGCCCCAGCATTTT
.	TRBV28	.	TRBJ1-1	CASSFTSANTEAFF	TGTGCCAGCAGTTTCACATCAGCTAACACTGAAGCTTTCTTT
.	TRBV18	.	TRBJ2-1	CASSPPGQIEQFF	TGTGCCAGCTCACCACCGGGCCAGATTGAGCAGTTCTTC
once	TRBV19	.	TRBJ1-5	CASSIGRDHQPQHF	TGTGCCAGTAGTATAGGTCGGGACCATCAGCCCCAGCATTTT
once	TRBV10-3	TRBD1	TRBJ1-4	CAIRQGAGQEKLFF	TGTGCCATCAGACAGGGGGCCGGTCAGGAAAAACTGTTTTTT
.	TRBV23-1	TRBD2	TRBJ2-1	CASSQYTPGREGHGEQFF	TGCGCCAGCAGTCAATACACCCCGGGGCGGGAGGGCCATGGTGAGCAGTTCTTC
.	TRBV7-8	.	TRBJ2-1	CASSLTNEQFF	TGTGCCAGCAGCCTAACTAATGAGCAGTTCTTC
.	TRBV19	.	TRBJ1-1	CASQGWTEAFF	TGTGCCAGTCAGGGGTGGACTGAAGCTTTCTTT
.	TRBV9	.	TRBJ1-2	CASSVGQGGGYTF	TGTGCCAGCAGCGTAGGCCAGGGAGGCGGCTACACCTTC
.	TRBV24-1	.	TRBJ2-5	CATSDLRETQYF	TGTGCCACCAGTGATTTGCGGGAGACCCAGTACTTC
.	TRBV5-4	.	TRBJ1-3	CASSLYGGIPGNTIYF	TGTGCCAGCAGCTTGTATGGGGGAATCCCTGGAAACACCATATATTTT
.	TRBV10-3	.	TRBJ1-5	CAISGSEMPQHF	TGTGCCATTTCCGGGAGCGAAATGCCCCAGCATTTT
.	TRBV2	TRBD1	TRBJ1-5	CASSGQGDQPQHF	TGTGCCAGCAGTGGACAGGGGGATCAGCCCCAGCATTTT
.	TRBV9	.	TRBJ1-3	CASSVQSSGNTIYF	TGTGCCAGCAGCGTACAGAGCTCTGGAAACACCATATATTTT
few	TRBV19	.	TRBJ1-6	CASRRQVSYNSPLHF	TGTGCCAGTAGGAGACAGGTCTCTTATAATTCACCCCTCCACTTT
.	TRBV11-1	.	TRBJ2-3	CASSLLIRVTDTQYF	TGTGCCAGCAGCTTACTGATCAGGGTAACAGATACGCAGTATTTT
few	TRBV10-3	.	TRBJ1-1	CAISERTTGRAFF	TGTGCCATCAGTGAGAGAACCACAGGGCGGGCTTTCTTT
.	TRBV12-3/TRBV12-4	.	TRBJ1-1	CASQTAGEAFF	TGTGCTAGTCAAACGGCGGGTGAAGCTTTCTTT
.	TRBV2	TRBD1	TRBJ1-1	CASSRNGQGSGEAFF	TGTGCCAGCAGCCGAAATGGACAGGGAAGCGGAGAAGCTTTCTTT
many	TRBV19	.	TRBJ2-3	CASSVGDTQYF	TGTGCCAGTAGTGTCGGGGATACGCAGTATTTT
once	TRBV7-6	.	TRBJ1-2	CASSLTSGRNNYGYTF	TGTGCCAGCAGCTTAACCTCCGGCAGGAATAACTATGGCTACACCTTC
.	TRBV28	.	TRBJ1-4	CASSYRDVGEKLFF	TGTGCCAGCAGCTACAGGGACGTTGGTGAAAAACTGTTTTTT
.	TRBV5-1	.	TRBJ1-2	CASSLGDPNYGYTF	TGCGCCAGCAGCTTGGGGGACCCTAACTATGGCTACACCTTC
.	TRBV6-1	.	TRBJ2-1	CASSEARQGSEQFF	TGTGCCAGCAGTGAAGCCCGCCAGGGGAGTGAGCAGTTCTTC
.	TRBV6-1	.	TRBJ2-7	CASSEQSYEQYF	TGTGCCAGCAGTGAACAGAGCTACGAGCAGTACTTC
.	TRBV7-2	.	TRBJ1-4	CASSYHLALKF	TGTGCCAGCAGCTACCACCTGGCCCTAAAATTT
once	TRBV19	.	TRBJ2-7	CASSPEGKYEQYF	TGTGCCAGTAGCCCGGAGGGGAAGTACGAGCAGTACTTC
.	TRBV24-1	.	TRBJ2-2	CATSETGHFTGELFF	TGTGCCACCAGTGAGACTGGACATTTCACCGGGGAGCTGTTTTTT
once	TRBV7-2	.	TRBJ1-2	CASSYSSYGYTF	TGTGCCAGCAGCTACAGTTCCTATGGCTACACCTTC